This T cell receptor (beta chain) is drawn from a study of cytomegalovirus exposure and HLA in healthy donors (TCRdb year 2017). Broadly, across the study: An earlier analysis of 587 of the donors reported approximately 270 Gb of sequence data and 117 million unique TCR beta sequences from roughly 200 million T cells. Roughly 300 gigabases of sequencing data and 70 million to 100 million unique TCR sequences were included in an early release covering several hundred HLA-typed donors. Among the roughly 430 genotyped donors, around 81% belonged to the genetic ancestry cluster associated with self-reported Caucasian donors. The aim of the study was to test whether cataloging public T cell receptors could identify signatures of past pathogen exposure. The study profiled the T cell repertoires of 500 to 800 subjects by immunosequencing and related them to cytomegalovirus serostatus. In addition to the first cohort of about 650 subjects, a separate validation cohort of approximately 130 different subjects was used. High-throughput TCR immunosequencing, statistical association of individual TCRs with disease status, and machine learning were combined to predict cytomegalovirus infection status. A later analysis re-examined previously published TCR beta repertoires from just over 650 donors and added high-resolution HLA genotyping to investigate patterns of TCR occurrence. Rather than using new phenotypic data, the later analysis identified candidate immune exposures from TCR beta sequences and from how often those sequences occurred across donors. In an earlier analysis of more than 550 of the donors, high-throughput TCR beta sequencing was used to judge whether each TCR beta V gene segment behaved as functional or pseudogenic. Donor age, sex, ethnicity and CMV serostatus were compiled together with the repertoire data. In a later genetic analysis, genome-wide SNP genotypes for about 55% of the roughly 700 donors were used, and that subset was treated as a discovery cohort. Every discovery cohort repertoire had been produced on one sequencing platform. Both class I and class II loci were covered by HLA typing, at four-digit resolution. The number of typed donors differed by locus: roughly 620-630 for A, B, C, DRB1 and DQB1; some 500 for DQA1; 600 to 610 for DPA1; and roughly 490 for DPB1. A handful of DR-DQ haplotypes were treated as single units for association and clustering because of strong linkage in the cohort. Among roughly 400 genotyped donors of the cohort, an average of around 250,000 unique TCR beta nucleotide sequences was sequenced per donor, of which about 18% were non-productive.

The cohort consisted of 600 to 750 healthy bone marrow donors. All cohort members were sampled while nominally healthy, although unrecorded immune exposures were likely present. The donor tested CMV seronegative, placing the donor among the roughly 400 seronegative members of the cohort. A peripheral blood sample was collected from each donor, and TCR beta sequencing was performed on peripheral blood mononuclear cells. The Qiagen DNeasy Blood Extraction Kit was used to extract genomic DNA from the blood cell samples. Library generation was performed with the immunoSEQ multiplex PCR assay. The multiplex PCR relied on a mix of 60 forward primers for TCR Vbeta segments and 13 reverse primers for TCR Jbeta segments. A multiplex PCR assay on genomic DNA amplified the CDR3 region of rearranged TCR beta genes. Amplified TCR beta libraries were sequenced as 87-base-pair reads on the Illumina HiSeq System. The original pipeline was this. A later analysis tallied roughly 78 million unique TCR beta chains across the 666 repertoires, and about 12 million of those chains were shared by two or more donors. Raw reads were error-corrected and collapsed into unique sequences with a nearest-neighbor algorithm that merged closely related sequences to remove PCR and sequencing errors. To assign V, D and J gene segments, CDR3 sequences were aligned to IMGT reference sequences. For a sequence to be retained, a match of at least six nucleotides was required to both a V gene segment and a J gene segment. Rearrangements were classified as productive when the CDR3 lacked stop codons and remained in frame with V and J, and all other rearrangements were classified as non-productive. CDR3 was defined according to IMGT convention as the region running from the second conserved V-encoded cysteine to the conserved J-encoded phenylalanine. The earlier analysis of about 620 of the donors excluded sequences that lacked an unambiguous match to a single V gene segment. An earlier analysis of a few hundred of the donors called V segments functional above 56.7% productive rearrangements and segregating when the between-donor standard deviation exceeded 5%. To diagnose cytomegalovirus status from the catalog of TCR beta chain sequences, a statistical classification framework was built. V and J gene assignment, in a later analysis, came from comparing TCR nucleotide sequences with IMGT/GENE-DB human TR gene sequences. In a later analysis, CDR3 sequences and most-parsimonious VDJ recombination scenarios were assigned using the TCRdist pipeline. In a later analysis, every TCR beta chain was defined by the combination of its CDR3 amino acid sequence and its V-gene family, and reads without a unique V-gene family were dropped. To address suspected cross-contamination and a sequencing artifact, a later analysis removed 592 highly shared, low-generation-probability nucleotide sequences. In a later analysis, a clonal expansion index for each public chain was calculated from normalized within-repertoire ranks of inferred template counts. In a later analysis, generation probabilities were computed using a VDJ recombination model fitted to out-of-frame rearrangements, and the results were checked against IGoR. In a later analysis, TCR-TCR, TCR-HLA and TCR-CMV co-occurrence was scored with hypergeometric tests, and a repertoire-size bias correction was applied to TCR pairs. False discovery rates were estimated in a later analysis by permuting HLA or CMV assignments 20 times. In a later analysis, co-occurring TCRs were grouped using DBSCAN, with TCRdist sequence similarity added in when clustering inside HLA-allele-positive subsets. For co-occurrence clustering, repertoires with fewer than 30,000 or more than 120,000 public chains were excluded, along with four or five repertoires with anomalous nucleotide sharing. Sourced from immuneACCESS, this table was stored by TCRdb with only in-frame sequences that have V and J called. A share of the clones is absent; for the studies checked, an unresolved V gene accounts for under half, and the remainder has no known explanation. Clonal size and the V and J genes are those of that table, whereas D and trimming came from the DNA. The sample has about 260,000 clones on record, 72% of them singletons. Of the sample, under 3% falls within the top ten clones.

As for this clone: There is no known antigen for this receptor. No qualities accompany the bases; no much larger clone lies one base away.

The paper as a whole reports these results and caveats: The study listed 150 to 200 TCR beta chains as associated with cytomegalovirus. Because counts were too low, some 16 rarely observed V segments, including chromosome 9 orphons, were excluded from the earlier analysis of some 540 of the donors. Most CMV-associated TCR beta chains appeared to be HLA-restricted in a later analysis, and the HLA associations seemed to be driven largely by CMV exposure. The authors suggested that the approach could potentially be generalized to other disease states and immunological phenotypes. A later analysis associated about 17,000 TCR beta sequences with specific HLA alleles at a false discovery rate of 0.05. A further reported finding was that TCR beta sequences accurately predicted the HLA-A and HLA-B alleles for most subjects in the first cohort. HLA typing was unavailable for some donors at each locus, so association tests used only the typed subset. An association between a missense DCLRE1C variant and V-gene and J-gene trimming of TCR beta chains was found in a later genetic analysis and replicated in an independent cohort. Correlated functional status among segregating V segments might be attributable to linkage disequilibrium, but an unknown experimental factor could not be ruled out. Immune exposure information for the cohort was limited to CMV serostatus. According to a later analysis, parvovirus B19, influenza, CMV and Epstein-Barr virus appeared linked to several top co-occurrence clusters. In both the original and validation cohorts, the classifier was reported to diagnose cytomegalovirus status with high specificity and sensitivity. When HLA alleles, especially DR and DQ, strongly co-occurred, attributing TCR associations to individual alleles was difficult. In an earlier analysis of some 500 of the donors, most TCR beta V segments appeared in productive rearrangements about 87% or about 30% of the time, broadly matching IMGT annotations. A cluster of highly shared sequence variants was judged likely to be a technical artifact of the sequencing pipeline. Across donors, most TCR sequences were observed very rarely, whereas some public TCRs were present in many individuals. In a later analysis, HLA-associated TCR beta chains showed more clonal expansion and lower generation probabilities than non-associated chains that were equally common. In vitro tests confirmed that a few of the cytomegalovirus-associated TCR beta chains recognize cytomegalovirus antigens. Only TCR beta chains were sequenced in this cohort, and the absence of alpha or paired-chain data limited detectable features. In a later genetic analysis, fewer N-insertions in productive TCRs were reported among donors in an Asian-associated ancestry cluster than the roughly 640-donor mean. In a later analysis, TCR association rates were found to vary across HLA loci, with the most associated TCRs seen for DRB1 alleles and the fewest for HLA-C alleles. The presence/absence analyses assumed that sequencing depth was roughly uniform across donors, and that assumption may not be true.

The TCR was taken from a female donor in good health and CMV-seronegative. The sample comprised PBMCs.

The CDR3 region reads CATPLGGTGNSYEQYF. The DNA is TGCGCCACCCCGCTGGGAGGGACAGGGAACTCCTACGAGCAGTACTTC. The rearranged segments are TRBV23-1 and TRBJ2-7; TRBD1 fits 9 bases in the junction. TRBV23-1 is an open reading frame, and its role is uncertain. The CDR3 sequence holds 16 residues, the cysteine and phenylalanine included. The read is trimmed to its CDR3 DNA, 48 bases read in frame from base 1. The junction shows trimming of 10 bases on V and 0 bases on J, and the gene matches do not reach 13 bases of it.